These 14 T cell receptor beta chains share one sample of origin, sequenced in a study of blood T cell repertoires in COVID-19. Method: immunoSEQ multiplex PCR; TCRdb's copy keeps in-frame clones and lacks some. Of hundreds of thousands of clones in the sample, around four fifths were seen once. Material: peripheral blood. All receptors come from a woman aged 80 or over with active or convalescent COVID-19.

This chain joins TRBV20-1 and TRBJ2-1, with D hard to call. CDR1 and CDR2 from the germline V gene are DFQATT and SNEGSKA (reference sequence). The V and J ends lost 3 bases and 8 bases respectively, with 17 bases between them. The CDR3 runs to 14 residues. The CDR3: CSASLLAGSDEQFF. In DNA form, the CDR3 reads TGCAGTGCTAGTTTGTTAGCTGGTTCAGATGAGCAGTTCTTC.

About this clone itself: The junction shows a germline mismatch at one end, possibly a read error. The genes are TRBV6-2 or TRBV6-3 and TRBJ2-7; 12 bases map to TRBD2. The CDR3 runs 12 residues. The V gene's germline CDR1 is MNHEY and CDR2 SVGEGT. The CDR3 DNA reads TGTGCCAGCAGTGGGATCGGACTAGCGGGATTTTTC. It encodes CASSGIGLAGFF.

The rearrangement uses TRBV5-1 and TRBJ2-6, with 10 bases that match TRBD1. The CDR3 has 18 residues. Germline assignment: CDR1 SGHRS and CDR2 YFSETQ. The junction had 11 bases not matched to a gene; V was cut back by 4 bases and J by 4 bases. The CDR3 loop reads CASSLITRQGAGANVLTF. In DNA, the CDR3 is TGCGCCAGCAGCCTGATAACTCGACAGGGGGCGGGGGCCAACGTCCTGACTTTC. The whole variable domain, filled in from reference TRBV5-1 and TRBJ2-6, reads KAGVTQTPRYLIKTRGQQVTLSCSPISGHRSVSWYQQTPGQGLQFLFEYFSETQRNKGNFPGRFSGRQFSNSRSEMNVSTLELGDSALYLCASSLITRQGAGANVLTFGAGSRLTVL.

The J gene is TRBJ1-1, the V gene TRBV10-3; D uncertain. The CDR3 has 14 amino acids. V lost 6 bases and J lost 0, with 11 bases in between. Per germline, CDR1 ENHRY and CDR2 SYGVKD. The CDR3 sequence: CAIRVARMNTEAFF. DNA of the CDR3: TGTGCCATCAGGGTGGCACGTATGAACACTGAAGCTTTCTTT.

The gene calls are TRBV4-1 and TRBJ1-1, with D tentatively TRBD1 (5 bases). Germline V lookup: CDR1 MGHRA, CDR2 YSYEKL. The V gene lost 2 bases and the J gene lost 1 base, with 11 bases spanning the gap. This CDR3 is built from 15 residues. In DNA, the CDR3 is TGCGCCAGCAGCCAACGTCCAGGGCGGAACACTGAAGCTTTCTTT. Translating it yields CASSQRPGRNTEAFF.

The chain has TRBV25-1 and TRBJ1-3; possible D gene TRBD1, 5 bases. Per the germline V gene, CDR1 is MGHDK and CDR2 is SYGVNS. The CDR3 contains 16 residues. V shed 4 bases and J shed 9 bases, with 22 bases lying between them. Here the CDR3 reads CASSGSGGGRGSTIYF. In DNA, the CDR3 is TGTGCCAGCAGTGGATCCGGGGGGGGACGGGGTAGCACCATATATTTT.

The rearrangement links TRBV13 to TRBJ2-1; 14 nucleotides match TRBD2. Germline trimming cut 5 bases from V and 8 bases from J; bases unmatched to any gene: 5. CDR3 length: 15 amino acids. The germline gives CDR1 PRHDT, CDR2 FYEKMQ (reference sequence). CDR3 in amino acids: CASSLTSGRAYEQFF. DNA for the CDR3: TGTGCCAGCAGCCTGACTAGCGGGAGGGCCTATGAGCAGTTCTTC.

This clone was recorded once. The chain recombines TRBV6-2 or TRBV6-3 with TRBJ2-7; 11 positions agree with TRBD2. V was clipped by 4 bases and J by 2 bases; unmatched bases: 7. The CDR3 sequence is 16 residues long. Per the germline V gene, CDR1 is MNHEY and CDR2 is SVGEGT. CDR3 nucleotide sequence: TGTGCCAGCAGTTTTCATCTAGCGGGAGGTGCCTACGAGCAGTACTTC. Translated, it gives CASSFHLAGGAYEQYF.

The rearrangement joins TRBV7-9 to TRBJ1-1; 9 nucleotides align to TRBD1. The V gene end was trimmed by 3 bases and the J gene end by 0 bases; junction bases not matched to a gene: 5. Germline values: CDR1 SEHNR, CDR2 FQNEAQ (reference sequence). The CDR3 totals 16 residues. This CDR3 reads CASSFRQGVMNTEAFF. The CDR3 nucleotides are TGTGCCAGCAGCTTTCGACAGGGGGTCATGAACACTGAAGCTTTCTTT.

V is TRBV6-5 and J is TRBJ2-7; D perhaps matches TRBD2 (5 bases). Germline CDR1 is MNHEY and CDR2 is SVGAGI. The CDR3 is made up of 15 amino acids. V was pared by 6 bases and J by 0 bases, with 15 bases between. The CDR3 region has the DNA TGTGCCAGCAGGCTCAGCGGAACCTCCTCCTACGAGCAGTACTTC. This gives the protein CASRLSGTSSYEQYF.

The chain has TRBV5-8 and TRBJ1-2; TRBD1 matches at 9 bases. V trimming: 4 bases; J trimming: 2 bases; junction bases outside the gene matches: 9. The CDR3 has 16 residues. The germline gives CDR1 SGHTS, CDR2 YDEGEE. CDR3 loop: CASSPRRQGGNYGYTF. The CDR3 DNA follows: TGTGCCAGCAGCCCACGTCGACAGGGGGGGAACTATGGCTACACCTTC.

This clone showed up just once. The rearrangement uses TRBV7-8 and TRBJ1-3; D gene uncertain. CDR1 and CDR2 (germline): SGHVS, FQNEAQ. This CDR3 has 15 amino acids. Trimming stripped 2 bases from V and 0 bases from J, with 8 bases between. The CDR3 region is CASSLRRDSGNTIYF. CDR3 sequence (DNA): TGTGCCAGCAGCTTAAGGCGGGACTCTGGAAACACCATATATTTT.

Details on this clone: This sample also contains other DNA sequences that code for the same CDR3. This chain connects TRBV2 to TRBJ2-2; D possibly corresponds to TRBD1 (6 bases). The V and J ends lost 3 bases and 2 bases respectively, with 10 bases between them. Germline V gene sequence: CDR1 SNHLY, CDR2 FYNNEI. The CDR3 runs 15 residues. CDR3: CASSDRGTNTGELFF. The CDR3 DNA is TGTGCCAGCAGTGACAGGGGCACCAACACCGGGGAGCTGTTTTTT.

This clone has more than one count but fewer than ten. The V and J genes are TRBV2 and TRBJ1-5; weak D call: TRBD1 (6 bases). The CDR3 runs 15 residues. Per germline, CDR1 SNHLY and CDR2 FYNNEI. V lost 4 bases, J lost 1 base, and 11 bases lay in between. This CDR3 is CASSAGQKSNQPQHF. CDR3 bases: TGTGCCAGCAGTGCCGGACAGAAAAGCAATCAGCCCCAGCATTTT.